These 14 T cell receptor beta chains were all obtained from the same sample, sequenced in a study of T cells after posttransplantation cyclophosphamide. Clones were read by immunoSEQ multiplex PCR, and TCRdb kept only the in-frame ones, dropping some. The specimen gives about 24,000 clones without singletons; the ten biggest hold around 4%. Sequenced: PBMCs. The receptors were gathered from a woman in her 50s in good health, CMV-negative, and a related stem cell transplant donor.

This clone showed up many times. The rearrangement links TRBV6-1 to TRBJ2-5; possible D gene TRBD1, 5 bases. The germline gives CDR1 MNHNS, CDR2 SASEGT. V was cut by 3 bases and J by 5 bases, with 16 bases left in between. The CDR3 is made up of 15 amino acids. The CDR3 loop reads CASSEPQGTRETQYF. The CDR3 DNA is TGTGCCAGCAGTGAGCCTCAGGGTACGCGCGAGACCCAGTACTTC.

This clone was seen at least ten times. V gene TRBV4-2 combines with J gene TRBJ1-3; D possibly corresponds to TRBD1 (6 bases). V gave up 0 bases and J gave up 3 bases, with 9 bases separating them. The CDR3 is 15 amino acids. The germline V gene has CDR1 LGHNA and CDR2 YNFKEQ. CDR3: CASSQEYRVGNTIYF. The CDR3 DNA sequence: TGTGCCAGCAGCCAAGAATACAGGGTTGGAAACACCATATATTTT.

This clone occurred many times. V gene TRBV7-9 combines with J gene TRBJ1-2, with D perhaps TRBD1 (5 bases). CDR3 length equals 14 residues. The V end lost 0 bases, the J end lost 4 bases, and 9 bases lay between the germline ends. From germline, CDR1 is SEHNR and CDR2 FQNEAQ (reference sequence). The CDR3: CASSLAQVPYGYTF. The CDR3 DNA is TGTGCCAGCAGCTTAGCACAGGTACCCTATGGCTACACCTTC.

The sample holds many counts of this clone. The CDR3 DNA reads TGTGCCAGCAGCTTAGTACAGGGGTGGCTGCCCTACGAGCAGTACTTC. Residues: CASSLVQGWLPYEQYF. This chain uses TRBV11-2 with TRBJ2-7, with TRBD1 matching 7 bases. The germline V gene encodes CDR1 SGHAT and CDR2 FQNNGV. V was clipped by 1 base and J by 2 bases; unmatched bases: 8. This CDR3 contains 16 residues.

This clone was counted ten times or more. The chain is built from TRBV7-8 and TRBJ2-3; 11 positions agree with TRBD2. The CDR3 covers 12 residues. Germline CDR1 reads SGHVS; CDR2 reads FQNEAQ. Trimming cost V 5 bases and J 12 bases; bases outside gene matches: 4. The CDR3 DNA follows: TGTGCCAGCAGCCAAACTAGCGGGAGACAGTATTTT. Amino acid sequence: CASSQTSGRQYF.

The chain combines TRBV5-1 with TRBJ2-5, with 11 bases matching TRBD1. In germline, CDR1 is SGHRS, CDR2 YFSETQ. V lost 3 bases, J lost 4 bases, and 8 bases stayed unmatched. The CDR3 spans 16 residues. The CDR3 DNA is TGCGCCAGCAGCTCCTCGGGACAGGGGGGGGGAGAGACCCAGTACTTC. Encoded protein: CASSSSGQGGGETQYF. Based on the CDR3 plus reference TRBV5-1 and TRBJ2-5, the full variable domain is KAGVTQTPRYLIKTRGQQVTLSCSPISGHRSVSWYQQTPGQGLQFLFEYFSETQRNKGNFPGRFSGRQFSNSRSEMNVSTLELGDSALYLCASSSSGQGGGETQYFGPGTRLLVL.

This clone showed up many times. The rearrangement links TRBV2 to TRBJ2-1; the D gene is possibly TRBD2 (5 bases). Germline assignment: CDR1 SNHLY and CDR2 FYNNEI. This CDR3 has 14 residues. Trimming pared 5 bases from V and 6 bases from J, leaving 14 bases between. The CDR3 DNA reads as TGTGCCAGCAGTAGGGAGTTCAATTCCAATGAGCAGTTCTTC. It encodes CASSREFNSNEQFF.

This clone has ten or more counts. The chain carries TRBV5-1 and TRBJ2-1, with 7 bases that match TRBD2. The J segment lost 4 bases and the V segment lost 4 bases, leaving 8 bases of the junction unmatched. CDR1 is SGHRS and CDR2 is YFSETQ in the germline V gene. The length of the CDR3 is 15 residues. The CDR3 protein is CASSLVLAEYNEQFF. The CDR3 nucleotides are TGCGCCAGCAGCCTAGTTCTAGCGGAGTACAATGAGCAGTTCTTC. The variable domain in full, with the rest retrieved from reference TRBV5-1 and TRBJ2-1, is KAGVTQTPRYLIKTRGQQVTLSCSPISGHRSVSWYQQTPGQGLQFLFEYFSETQRNKGNFPGRFSGRQFSNSRSEMNVSTLELGDSALYLCASSLVLAEYNEQFFGPGTRLTVL.

Ten or more counts support this clone. V and J are TRBV19 and TRBJ1-4; D remains ambiguous. The V gene's germline CDR1 is LNHDA and CDR2 SQIVND (reference sequence). V was cut by 5 bases and J by 8 bases, with 15 bases left in between. The CDR3 loop spans 14 amino acids. The CDR3 DNA is TGTGCCAGTAGTTCCCCTTTCTACAGAGAAAAACTGTTTTTT. It yields the protein CASSSPFYREKLFF.

The table lists this clone with many counts. The rearrangement joins TRBV7-9 to TRBJ2-5; 9 nucleotides match TRBD2. CDR1 is SEHNR, CDR2 FQNEAQ, per germline (reference sequence). This CDR3 is 17 amino acids long. J lost 2 bases, V lost 5 bases, and 12 bases had no gene match. In DNA form, the CDR3 reads TGTGCCAGCAGCCCAAGAGTTGGCCTAGCGGGACAAGAGACCCAGTACTTC. Translation gives CASSPRVGLAGQETQYF. The full variable domain, its missing parts supplied by reference TRBV7-9 and TRBJ2-5, is DTGVSQNPRHKITKRGQNVTFRCDPISEHNRLYWYRQTLGQGPEFLTYFQNEAQLEKSRLLSDRFSAERPKGSFSTLEIQRTEQGDSAMYLCASSPRVGLAGQETQYFGPGTRLLVL.

The table lists this clone with many counts. This CDR3 is CASGLDSSQETQYF. CDR3 DNA: TGTGCTAGTGGTCTCGACAGCTCACAAGAGACCCAGTACTTC. This chain links TRBV12-5 with TRBJ2-5; possibly TRBD1 for D (5 bases). Deletions cut 5 bases from V and 2 bases from J, with 12 bases between. This CDR3 spans 14 amino acids. Germline V gives CDR1 LGHNT, CDR2 FRNRAP.

This clone was seen at least ten times. CDR3 nucleotides: TGTGCCAGCAGGTCACTTAGCGGGACTCTCTACAATGAGCAGTTCTTC. This sequence encodes CASRSLSGTLYNEQFF. The chain employs TRBV27 and TRBJ2-1; 8 bases are a match to TRBD2. Unmatched junction bases numbered 10, after V lost 6 bases and J lost 3 bases. The CDR3 is 16 residues long. Germline V lookup: CDR1 MNHEY, CDR2 SMNVEV (reference sequence).

This clone has a count of ten or more. The chain joins TRBV28 to TRBJ1-2; tentatively, D is TRBD1 (6 bases). This CDR3 region has 12 residues. Per the germline V gene, CDR1 is MDHEN and CDR2 is SYDVKM. V shed 5 bases and J shed 8 bases, with 12 bases lying between them. The CDR3 nucleotides read TGTGCCAGCAGTGCAGGGGTTGGGGGCTACACCTTC. This encodes CASSAGVGGYTF.

Comments on this clone: An end of the junction does not agree with germline; a read error may underlie this. The CDR3 is CAGSWAPAGVPEQFF. The CDR3, as DNA: TGTGCCGGCAGCTGGGCACCGGCGGGAGTACCTGAGCAGTTCTTC. This sequence joins TRBV7-3 and TRBJ2-1; 7 positions agree with TRBD2. The CDR3 runs to 15 residues. CDR1 and CDR2 (germline): SGHTA, FQGTGA.